The 30 T cell receptor beta chains below come from one sample, sequenced in a study of blood T cell repertoires in COVID-19. Produced via immunoSEQ multiplex PCR; TCRdb's table is partial and in-frame only. This table has 250,000 to 350,000 clones, approximately 90% appearing once. Material for sequencing was PBMCs or T cells enriched from blood (not recorded which). These receptors were taken from a woman aged 40 to 49 who had recovered from COVID-19.

The chain couples TRBV7-3 to TRBJ2-3; maybe TRBD2 (6 bases). V was cut by 5 bases and J by 6 bases, with 15 bases left in between. This CDR3 has 14 residues. Germline CDR1 reads SGHTA; CDR2 reads FQGTGA. The CDR3 loop reads CASSRDSQIDTQYF. CDR3 DNA sequence: TGTGCCAGCAGCCGGGACTCGCAAATTGATACGCAGTATTTT.

CDR3 loop: CASSSLNSRTGDGSPLHF. CDR3 in DNA: TGTGCCAGCAGTTCCCTCAACTCACGGACAGGGGACGGGTCACCCCTCCACTTT. The chain combines TRBV28 with TRBJ1-6; 9 nucleotides line up with TRBD1. V gave up 4 bases and J gave up 10 bases; unmatched junction bases: 17. Germline V gene data show CDR1 as MDHEN and CDR2 as SYDVKM. This CDR3 is built from 18 residues. Drawing the rest from reference TRBV28 and TRBJ1-6, the complete variable domain is DVKVTQSSRYLVKRTGEKVFLECVQDMDHENMFWYRQDPGLGLRLIYFSYDVKMKEKGDIPEGYSVSREKKERFSLILESASTNQTSMYLCASSSLNSRTGDGSPLHFGNGTRLTVT.

This rearrangement joins TRBV3-1 (or the pseudogene TRBV3-2) to TRBJ1-1; D is possibly TRBD1 (6 bases). V gave up 1 base and J gave up 6 bases, with 15 bases separating them. The length of the CDR3 is 15 residues. Germline values: CDR1 LGHDT, CDR2 YNNKEL (reference sequence). DNA of the CDR3: TGTGCCAGCAGCCAAGGGGGCAGGGGAGTCTCTGAAGCTTTCTTT. This translates into CASSQGGRGVSEAFF.

The chain uses TRBV30 and TRBJ2-3; D is ambiguous. Trimming took off 4 bases at V and 2 bases at J, with 10 bases between the two ends. This CDR3 spans 13 amino acids. Germline V gives CDR1 GTSNPN, CDR2 SVGIG (reference sequence). The DNA of the CDR3 is TGTGCCTGGAACCCCCCTAACACAGATACGCAGTATTTT. Translating gives CAWNPPNTDTQYF.

This chain uses TRBV6-5 with TRBJ1-6, with a tentative D call TRBD1 (6 bases). Trimming stripped 2 bases from V and 7 bases from J, with 6 bases between. This CDR3 is built from 13 residues. CDR1 and CDR2 (germline): MNHEY, SVGAGI. CDR3 loop: CASSYQGNSPLHF. The CDR3 region has the DNA TGTGCCAGCAGTTACCAGGGGAATTCACCCCTCCACTTT.

The CDR3 sequence is CASSLGGRGYQETQYF. The CDR3 DNA sequence: TGCGCCAGCAGCTTGGGAGGGAGGGGGTACCAAGAGACCCAGTACTTC. This chain uses TRBV5-1 with TRBJ2-5, with a tentative D call TRBD2 (7 bases). V gave up 0 bases and J gave up 0 bases, with 12 bases separating them. Per germline, CDR1 SGHRS and CDR2 YFSETQ. The CDR3 sequence is 16 residues long. The entire variable domain, with the rest obtained from reference TRBV5-1 and TRBJ2-5, is as follows: KAGVTQTPRYLIKTRGQQVTLSCSPISGHRSVSWYQQTPGQGLQFLFEYFSETQRNKGNFPGRFSGRQFSNSRSEMNVSTLELGDSALYLCASSLGGRGYQETQYFGPGTRLLVL.

The V gene is TRBV2, the J gene TRBJ2-1; perhaps TRBD1 as D (5 bases). The CDR3 consists of 12 residues. V shed 4 bases and J shed 10 bases, with 11 bases lying between them. The germline V gene has CDR1 SNHLY and CDR2 FYNNEI. CDR3 amino acids: CASSGDRGEQFF. DNA of the CDR3: TGTGCCAGCAGTGGAGATAGGGGAGAGCAGTTCTTC.

This sequence joins TRBV27 and TRBJ1-2, with 9 bases lining up with TRBD1. V lost 3 bases and J lost 6; bases outside the gene matches: 8. The CDR3 is 15 amino acids. Germline CDR1 is MNHEY and CDR2 is SMNVEV (reference sequence). CDR3 sequence: CASSFGGTGSDGYTF. The DNA of the CDR3 is TGTGCCAGCAGTTTTGGGGGGACAGGGTCCGATGGCTACACCTTC.

The gene calls are TRBV14 and TRBJ2-7; 10 bases map to TRBD2. The CDR3 covers 15 residues. Germline trimming cut 4 bases from V and 12 bases from J; bases unmatched to any gene: 15. Germline CDR1 reads SGHDN; CDR2 reads FVKESK. CDR3 sequence (DNA): TGTGCCAGCAGCCGCTCCGGGACTAGCGCCGTACCCCTGTACTTC. Protein: CASSRSGTSAVPLYF. The full variable domain, completed using reference TRBV14 and TRBJ2-7, is EAGVTQFPSHSVIEKGQTVTLRCDPISGHDNLYWYRRVMGKEIKFLLHFVKESKQDESGMPNNRFLAERTGGTYSTLKVQPAELEDSGVYFCASSRSGTSAVPLYFGPGTRLTVT.

In its sample, this clone was seen once. The J gene is TRBJ2-1, the V gene TRBV11-2, with 8 bases fitting TRBD2. Germline-derived CDR1 and CDR2 are SGHAT and FQNNGV. V dropped 5 bases and J dropped 5; count of bases not matched to a gene: 8. The CDR3 runs to 15 residues. The chain's CDR3 is CASSRPSGLNNEQFF. In DNA, the CDR3 is TGTGCCAGCAGCCGACCTAGCGGGCTAAACAATGAGCAGTTCTTC. The whole variable domain, remainder taken from reference TRBV11-2 and TRBJ2-1, is EAGVAQSPRYKIIEKRQSVAFWCNPISGHATLYWYQQILGQGPKLLIQFQNNGVVDDSQLPKDRFSAERLKGVDSTLKIQPAKLEDSAVYLCASSRPSGLNNEQFFGPGTRLTVL.

This clone was detected a few times. The junction and the germline gene differ at one end; a read error may be behind it. The chain couples TRBV2 to TRBJ1-1; possible D gene TRBD1, 6 bases. CDR3 size: 13 residues. Germline-derived CDR1 and CDR2 are SNHLY and FYNNEI. CDR3 sequence: CASRSTQGRKRIF. Written as DNA, the CDR3 is TGTGCCAGCAGATCTACACAGGGTCGCAAGCGTATATTT.

V usage is TRBV6-5 and J usage is TRBJ1-2, with TRBD1 identical over 7 bases. V shed 2 bases, J shed 8 bases, and the junction held 5 bases outside the gene matches. Germline V lookup: CDR1 MNHEY, CDR2 SVGAGI. The CDR3 length is 13 residues. CDR3 sequence reads: CASSYEGASGYTF. CDR3 coding DNA: TGTGCCAGCAGTTACGAGGGGGCGTCCGGCTACACCTTC.

The rearrangement links TRBV7-2 to TRBJ1-5, with 8 bases identical to TRBD1. The V and J ends lost 5 bases and 1 base, in that order; junction bases with no gene match: 7. CDR1 SGHTA and CDR2 FQGNSA come from the germline V gene. The CDR3 contains 16 residues. For the CDR3, the DNA is TGTGCCAGCAGCAAAGGACAGGGTGGGAGCAATCAGCCCCAGCATTTT. It codes for CASSKGQGGSNQPQHF.

This chain connects TRBV15 to TRBJ2-7; the match to TRBD2 covers 7 bases. The CDR3 runs to 16 residues. CDR1 and CDR2 from the germline V gene are LNHNV and YYDKDF (reference sequence). With V trimmed by 1 base and J by 0 bases, 6 bases remained unmatched. The DNA for the CDR3 is TGTGCCACCAGCAGAGGACACGGCGGGAGCTCCTACGAGCAGTACTTC. Translated: CATSRGHGGSSYEQYF. The variable domain in full, with the rest retrieved from reference TRBV15 and TRBJ2-7, is DAMVIQNPRYQVTQFGKPVTLSCSQTLNHNVMYWYQQKSSQAPKLLFHYYDKDFNNEADTPDNFQSRRPNTSFCFLDIRSPGLGDTAMYLCATSRGHGGSSYEQYFGPGTRLTVT.

V and J are TRBV20-1 and TRBJ2-7, with 8 nucleotides matching TRBD1. This CDR3 contains 16 residues. From germline, CDR1 is DFQATT and CDR2 SNEGSKA (reference sequence). The V segment lost 3 bases and the J segment 4 bases; nucleotides outside the gene matches: 14. CDR3 DNA: TGCAGTGCTAGTTTCTCCGACAGGGGAACGAGGTACGAGCAGTACTTC. Protein product: CSASFSDRGTRYEQYF.

The table lists this clone with a count of one. The chain links TRBV19 to TRBJ2-7; 7 nucleotides line up with TRBD1. The CDR3 runs 13 residues. Germline V gives CDR1 LNHDA, CDR2 SQIVND (reference sequence). The V and J ends lost 6 bases and 2 bases, in that order; junction bases with no gene match: 4. DNA of the CDR3: TGTGCCAGTAGCAAGGGACAGACCTACGAGCAGTACTTC. Its translation is CASSKGQTYEQYF.

The V and J genes are TRBV18 and TRBJ1-6; 7 bases agree with TRBD1. Germline V CDR1 and CDR2: KGHSH, LQKENI. The length of the CDR3 is 15 residues. The junction had 5 bases not matched to a gene; V was cut back by 3 bases and J by 6 bases. DNA for the CDR3: TGTGCCAGCTCACCGGGACAGAACCTTAATTCACCCCTCCACTTT. Its translation is CASSPGQNLNSPLHF.

J is TRBJ2-2 and V is TRBV19, with a weak D call TRBD2 (6 bases). Trimming removed 4 bases at V and 1 base at J, with 19 bases between. Germline assignment: CDR1 LNHDA and CDR2 SQIVND (reference sequence). This CDR3 region has 18 residues. CDR3 sequence reads: CASSRVPGDGLNTGELFF. For the CDR3, the DNA is TGTGCCAGTAGTAGGGTACCGGGGGACGGATTGAACACCGGGGAGCTGTTTTTT.

The rearrangement joins TRBV5-4 to TRBJ2-3; 10 bases fit TRBD2. V lost 4 bases to trimming and J lost 2 bases; unmatched junction nucleotides: 7. The CDR3 runs 16 residues. Germline V gene data show CDR1 as SGHNT and CDR2 as YYREEE (reference sequence). The CDR3 sequence is CASSPGTSDYTDTQYF. The CDR3 DNA reads as TGTGCCAGCAGCCCCGGGACTAGCGACTACACAGATACGCAGTATTTT.

On this clone: A read error may explain this, as a much larger clone is one base away. V is TRBV27 and J is TRBJ2-5; TRBD2 agrees at 8 bases. The CDR3 totals 12 residues. The germline CDR1 and CDR2 sequences are MNHEY and SMNVEV (reference sequence). Germline trimming cut 6 bases from V and 4 bases from J; bases unmatched to any gene: 1. The CDR3 loop reads CASRGLAETQYF. In DNA, the CDR3 is TGTGCCAGCAGAGGACTAGCAGAGACCCAGTACTTC.

This chain links TRBV10-3 with TRBJ2-7; TRBD2 might be the D (6 bases). Germline CDR1 and CDR2: ENHRY and SYGVKD. Trimming took off 8 bases at V and 6 bases at J, with 14 bases between the two ends. The length of the CDR3 is 12 residues. Here the CDR3 reads CAIGPPAGEQYF. CDR3 sequence (DNA): TGTGCCATCGGACCACCAGCGGGCGAGCAGTACTTC.

This clone was detected once. This chain links TRBV24-1 with TRBJ1-1; D might be TRBD1 (6 bases). Trimming cost V 9 bases and J 3 bases, with 19 bases left between them. Looked up from germline, CDR1 is KGHDR and CDR2 is SFDVKD. CDR3 length equals 15 residues. This CDR3 reads CATAGASRRDTEAFF. In DNA, the CDR3 is TGTGCCACCGCAGGGGCTTCCCGGCGGGACACTGAAGCTTTCTTT.

V usage is TRBV11-2 and J usage is TRBJ1-2; 7 positions match TRBD1. With V trimmed by 11 bases and J by 6 bases, 12 bases remained unmatched. The CDR3 runs to 13 residues. Germline-derived CDR1 and CDR2 are SGHAT and FQNNGV. CDR3 in amino acids: CAVPRTGGDGYTF. The CDR3 DNA is TGTGCCGTCCCCCGGACAGGAGGAGATGGCTACACCTTC.

The genes are TRBV29-1 and TRBJ2-1; possibly TRBD2 for D (6 bases). Germline assignment: CDR1 SQVTM and CDR2 ANQGSEA. V dropped 7 bases and J dropped 5 bases, with 18 bases sitting between them. CDR3 length equals 14 residues. The CDR3 DNA reads TGCAGCGCCCTACGGGACTCGCGAAACAATGAGCAGTTCTTC. Translation gives CSALRDSRNNEQFF.

The genes are TRBV3-1 (or the pseudogene TRBV3-2) and TRBJ1-4, with 7 bases fitting TRBD1. Germline CDR1 LGHDT, CDR2 YNNKEL (reference sequence). This CDR3 is built from 14 residues. After removal of 4 bases from V and 6 bases from J, the junction contained 5 bases not matched to a gene. CDR3 nucleotides: TGTGCCAGCAGCCCGAGGGGGCGCGATGAAAAACTGTTTTTT. It specifies CASSPRGRDEKLFF.

This chain links TRBV28 with TRBJ1-6; D call uncertain. V dropped 2 bases and J dropped 10 bases, with 12 bases sitting between them. CDR1 and CDR2 (germline): MDHEN, SYDVKM. The CDR3 has 14 residues. CDR3 region: CASSLVSFGSPLHF. CDR3 nucleotides: TGTGCCAGCAGTTTAGTCAGTTTTGGCTCACCCCTCCACTTT.

CDR3 sequence reads: CASSPTSGTPNSPLHF. Written as DNA, the CDR3 is TGTGCCAGCAGTCCGACCTCAGGCACTCCCAATTCACCCCTCCACTTT. J is TRBJ1-6 and V is TRBV27; D not certain. This CDR3 spans 16 amino acids. The germline V and J ends were trimmed by 5 bases and 7 bases, with 18 bases remaining between them. Germline assignment: CDR1 MNHEY and CDR2 SMNVEV (reference sequence).

The chain has TRBV2 and TRBJ2-7, with 14 bases that match TRBD2. V lost 6 bases to trimming and J lost 2 bases; unmatched junction nucleotides: 0. The CDR3 totals 14 residues. CDR1 and CDR2 (germline): SNHLY, FYNNEI. CDR3 nucleotides: TGTGCCAGCAGGGGACTAGCGGGAGCCTACGAGCAGTACTTC. Its translation is CASRGLAGAYEQYF.

J is TRBJ1-2 and V is TRBV12-3 or TRBV12-4; D gene uncertain. The CDR3 has 13 amino acids. V gave up 7 bases and J gave up 8 bases, with 17 bases separating them. In DNA, the CDR3 is TGTGCCAGCAATCGGGGAAACCCGTGGGGCTACACCTTC. Protein sequence: CASNRGNPWGYTF.

CDR3 in DNA: TGTGCCAGCAGTTACTCGACAGCAGATCAGCCCCAGCATTTT. Amino acid sequence: CASSYSTADQPQHF. The gene calls are TRBV6-5 and TRBJ1-5, with TRBD1 as a possible D gene (5 bases). Germline V gene data show CDR1 as MNHEY and CDR2 as SVGAGI. The V end was cut by 0 bases, the J end by 5 bases, with 8 bases between. CDR3 length: 14 amino acids.